This passage covers 7 T cell receptor beta chains from one sample sequenced in a study of blood T cell repertoires in COVID-19. Measured with immunoSEQ multiplex PCR; TCRdb has only the in-frame clones, and not every one. The table has tens of thousands of clones, roughly 77% seen once. What was sequenced was peripheral blood. These TCRs come from an older man with acute or convalescent COVID-19.

The CDR3 sequence is CASSPISGQPNEKLFF. CDR3 sequence (DNA): TGTGCCAGCAGCCCGATCTCGGGACAGCCGAATGAAAAACTGTTTTTT. The V call is TRBV14, the J call TRBJ1-4; 7 bases agree with TRBD1. The CDR3 runs to 16 residues. Germline values: CDR1 SGHDN, CDR2 FVKESK. Losses at the gene ends were 4 bases for V and 5 bases for J; bases not matched to a gene: 10.

The J gene is TRBJ2-7, the V gene TRBV30, with 9 positions matching TRBD2. Germline V gene sequence: CDR1 GTSNPN, CDR2 SVGIG (reference sequence). This CDR3 comprises 14 residues. Losses at the gene ends were 4 bases for V and 5 bases for J; bases not matched to a gene: 9. CDR3: CAWTSAGGTNEQYF. CDR3 coding DNA: TGTGCCTGGACGTCGGCGGGAGGGACCAACGAGCAGTACTTC.

V is TRBV5-1 and J is TRBJ2-5, with 8 bases lining up with TRBD2. The CDR3 consists of 16 residues. V lost 0 bases to trimming and J lost 0 bases; unmatched junction nucleotides: 4. Germline V gene lookup returns CDR1 SGHRS and CDR2 YFSETQ. The CDR3 DNA reads as TGCGCCAGCAGCTTGGAGTTCGGGGGGGACCAAGAGACCCAGTACTTC. Its translation: CASSLEFGGDQETQYF.

This rearrangement joins TRBV28 to TRBJ2-1; tentatively, D is TRBD2 (7 bases). The germline CDR1 and CDR2 sequences are MDHEN and SYDVKM. Trimming cost V 2 bases and J 2 bases, with 16 bases left between them. This CDR3 comprises 17 residues. The CDR3 DNA reads as TGTGCCAGCAGTTTAGGGGGCTGGCTAGCGGCCTACAATGAGCAGTTCTTC. Amino acids: CASSLGGWLAAYNEQFF. The complete variable domain, with remaining parts taken from reference TRBV28 and TRBJ2-1, reads DVKVTQSSRYLVKRTGEKVFLECVQDMDHENMFWYRQDPGLGLRLIYFSYDVKMKEKGDIPEGYSVSREKKERFSLILESASTNQTSMYLCASSLGGWLAAYNEQFFGPGTRLTVL.

The chain has TRBV4-1 and TRBJ2-7; D not certain. CDR1 and CDR2 from the germline V gene are MGHRA and YSYEKL. The CDR3 is 14 residues long. V was shortened by 3 bases and J by 2 bases, with 11 bases between the two germline ends. Written as DNA, the CDR3 is TGCGCCAGCAGCCAGGAGATTCTGGCCTACGAGCAGTACTTC. It encodes CASSQEILAYEQYF.

The table lists this clone with a few counts. This sequence joins TRBV10-1 and TRBJ2-1, with TRBD2 identical over 9 bases. Germline V gene data show CDR1 as WNHNN and CDR2 as SYGVQD (reference sequence). Losses at the gene ends were 5 bases for V and 0 bases for J; bases not matched to a gene: 2. The CDR3 has 15 residues. The CDR3 DNA reads as TGCGCCAGCAGTCTAGCGGGAAGCTCCTACAATGAGCAGTTCTTC. It yields the protein CASSLAGSSYNEQFF.

The rearrangement joins TRBV7-2 to TRBJ2-2; perhaps TRBD1 as D (5 bases). The V and J ends lost 3 bases and 5 bases respectively, with 10 bases between them. Germline V CDR1 and CDR2: SGHTA, FQGNSA. The length of the CDR3 is 14 residues. Here the CDR3 reads CASSLGRETGELFF. The CDR3 DNA follows: TGTGCCAGCAGCTTGGGCAGGGAAACCGGGGAGCTGTTTTTT.